The clone carrying this T cell receptor beta chain was recorded once. The data originate from a study of blood T cell repertoires in COVID-19. The CDR3 loop spans 15 amino acids. Germline V lookup: CDR1 MNHEY, CDR2 SMNVEV (reference sequence). V trimming: 2 bases; J trimming: 7 bases; junction bases outside the gene matches: 6. Measured with immunoSEQ multiplex PCR; TCRdb has only the in-frame clones, and not every one. The data hold more than 95,000 clones, with less than 85% observed a single time. This TCR came from a man aged 50-59 years with acute or convalescent COVID-19. The material sequenced was peripheral blood. The V gene is TRBV27, the J gene TRBJ2-1; 9 nucleotides align to TRBD2. Written as DNA, the CDR3 is TGTGCCAGCAGTTTAGTAGCGGGAGTAATGAATGAGCAGTTCTTC. Translated: CASSLVAGVMNEQFF.